A single TCR beta chain is shown here with its context. The antigen is undetermined. Via MiXCR, TCRdb re-called the reads, giving one row per CDR3 protein. The sample contains fewer than 70,000 distinct CDR3 sequences, 63% of which appear only once. The sample belongs to a study of type 1 regulatory T cells. Germline V lookup: CDR1 KGHSH, CDR2 LQKENI. This CDR3 comprises 15 residues. V was clipped by 2 bases and J by 1 base, with 11 bases between them. The source material was cultured T cells, either the whole culture or a sorted T cell fraction (not recorded which). Subset given: Tr1-enriched cell product generated in vitro against host alloantigens. This receptor was taken from a human donor in good health. The chain recombines TRBV18 with TRBJ2-5, with D perhaps being TRBD1 or TRBD2 (5 bases each). The CDR3 nucleotides are TGTGCCAGCTCACCAGTTGGGGGAATCCAAGAGACCCAGTACTTC. This gives the protein CASSPVGGIQETQYF.